The 3 T cell receptor beta chains below all came from one sample that was sequenced in a study of vaccination effects on CD4 cells after COVID-19. The table came from immunoSEQ multiplex PCR; TCRdb's copy has only in-frame clones and leaves some out. This table has tens of thousands of clones, around 74% appearing once. After around nine days in culture, the CD4+ T cells were isolated. SARS-CoV-2 infection was confirmed by PCR in the person between March and December 2020. Vaccination of participants consisted of two doses of either the BNT162b2 or mRNA-1273 vaccine. Antigens for these TCRs are unknown. The starting material was CD4+ T cells from PBMCs cultured without peptide, obtained after COVID-19 vaccination. These receptors all stem from a human donor who had a prior SARS-CoV-2 infection.

This clone has only a few counts. The rearrangement links TRBV12-3 or TRBV12-4 to TRBJ2-1, with D uncertain. Trimming took off 4 bases at V and 4 bases at J, with 8 bases between the two ends. This CDR3 spans 13 amino acids. CDR3: CASSSQVYNEQFF. For the CDR3, the DNA is TGTGCCAGCAGTTCCCAGGTGTACAATGAGCAGTTCTTC.

This clone was found a few times. This rearrangement joins TRBV2 to TRBJ2-1, with TRBD2 identical over 11 bases. The CDR3 spans 16 residues. The V gene end was trimmed by 10 bases and the J gene end by 4 bases; junction bases not matched to a gene: 12. Germline V gene sequence: CDR1 SNHLY, CDR2 FYNNEI. CDR3 bases: TGTGCCACCGTTGGCACTAGCGGGAGTCAGTACAATGAGCAGTTCTTC. It is translated as CATVGTSGSQYNEQFF.

The chain links TRBV11-3 to TRBJ1-2; D may be TRBD1 (6 bases). The length of the CDR3 is 14 residues. CDR1 and CDR2 (germline): SGHNT, YENEEA. V lost 0 bases to trimming and J lost 5 bases, with 10 bases between them. For the CDR3, the DNA is TGTGCCAGCAGCTTAGATCGGACAGTTTATGGCTACACCTTC. It is translated as CASSLDRTVYGYTF.